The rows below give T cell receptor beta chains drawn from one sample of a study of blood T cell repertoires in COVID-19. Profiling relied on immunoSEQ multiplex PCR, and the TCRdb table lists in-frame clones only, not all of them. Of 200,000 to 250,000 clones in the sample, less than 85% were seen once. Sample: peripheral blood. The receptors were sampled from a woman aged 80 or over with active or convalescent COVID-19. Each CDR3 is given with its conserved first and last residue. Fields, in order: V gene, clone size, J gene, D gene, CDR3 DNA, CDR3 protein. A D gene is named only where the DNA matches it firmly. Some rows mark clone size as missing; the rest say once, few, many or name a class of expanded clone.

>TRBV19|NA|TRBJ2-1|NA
TGTGCCAGTAGTATACAGGTGATTAATGAGCAGTTCTTC
CASSIQVINEQFF
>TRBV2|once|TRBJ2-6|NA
TGTGCCAGCAGAGACAGCTCTGGGGCCAACGTCCTGACTTTC
CASRDSSGANVLTF
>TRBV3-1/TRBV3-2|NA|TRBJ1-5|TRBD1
TGTGCCAGCAGCCATAGACAGGGGGGTCAGCCCCAGCATTTT
CASSHRQGGQPQHF
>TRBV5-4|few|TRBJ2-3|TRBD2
TGTGCCAGCAGCTTGGCTGAGCGGGAATCTCCTCTGCTCACAGATACGCAGTATTTT
CASSLAERESPLLTDTQYF
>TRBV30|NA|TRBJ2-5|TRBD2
TGTGCCTGGAGTCGGGGACTAGCGGGACCTCAAGAGACCCAGTACTTC
CAWSRGLAGPQETQYF
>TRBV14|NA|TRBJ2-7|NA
TGTGCCAGCAGCCAAGATATTCAGGGGAGACCCCTCACCTACGAGCAGTACTTC
CASSQDIQGRPLTYEQYF
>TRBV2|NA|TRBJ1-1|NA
TGTGCCAGCCTAGACACAGGAAACACTGAAGCTTTCTTT
CASLDTGNTEAFF
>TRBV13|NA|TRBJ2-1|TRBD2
TGTGCCAGCAGCTTATCCAGGGACTACAGGAATGAGCAGTTCTTC
CASSLSRDYRNEQFF
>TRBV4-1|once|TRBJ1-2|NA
TGCGCCAGCAGCCAAGATCTCGCCAGCGGTGGGTATGGCTACACCTTC
CASSQDLASGGYGYTF
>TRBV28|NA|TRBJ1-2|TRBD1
TGTGCCAGCAGTTTAAGGGACAGGGGGCGCCGAGGTGGCTACACCTTC
CASSLRDRGRRGGYTF
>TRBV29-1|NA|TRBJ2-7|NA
TGCAGCGTTGTACAGGGTAGTCTAGTCGAGCAGTACTTC
CSVVQGSLVEQYF
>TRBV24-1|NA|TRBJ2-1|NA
TGTGCCACCAGTAGGAGTTACGGACTCAATGAGCAGTTCTTC
CATSRSYGLNEQFF
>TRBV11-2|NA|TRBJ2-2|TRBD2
TGTGCCAGCCGCCTTACTAGCGGGAGAAGGAACGGGGAGCTGTTTTTT
CASRLTSGRRNGELFF
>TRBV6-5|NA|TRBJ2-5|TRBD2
TGTGCCAGCAGTTATAGCGGGGCTAATGGAGAGACCCAGTACTTC
CASSYSGANGETQYF
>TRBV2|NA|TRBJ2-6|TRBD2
TGTGCCAGCAGTGTGACTAGCGGGGGGCGCCCTGGGGCCAACGTCCTGACTTTC
CASSVTSGGRPGANVLTF
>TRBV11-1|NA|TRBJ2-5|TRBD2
TGTGCCAGCAGCCAACTACTAGCGGGGGGGCCAGAGACCCAGTACTTC
CASSQLLAGGPETQYF
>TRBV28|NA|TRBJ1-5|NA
TGTGCCAGCAGTTTTAAGTCCGGGGATCAGCCCCAGCATTTT
CASSFKSGDQPQHF
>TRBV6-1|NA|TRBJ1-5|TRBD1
TGTGCCAGCAGTGAACAGGGGGATCAGCCCCAGCATTTT
CASSEQGDQPQHF
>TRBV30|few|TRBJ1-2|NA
TGTGCCTGGAGTGAGGACGGGACTGACTATGGCTACACCTTC
CAWSEDGTDYGYTF
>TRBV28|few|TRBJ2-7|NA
TGTGCCAGCAGTTTCCAAAACTACGAGCAGTACTTC
CASSFQNYEQYF
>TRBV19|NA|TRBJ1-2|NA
TGTGCCAGTAGCTTAATGAACTCGGACAGCCCCCTCTATGGCTACACCTTC
CASSLMNSDSPLYGYTF
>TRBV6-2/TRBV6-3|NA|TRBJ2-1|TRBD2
TGTGCCAGCAGTGCCAGCGGGACCTCCTACAATGAGCAGTTCTTC
CASSASGTSYNEQFF
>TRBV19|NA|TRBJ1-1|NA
TGTGCCAGTAGTATCCCCAGATTGAACACTGAAGCTTTCTTT
CASSIPRLNTEAFF
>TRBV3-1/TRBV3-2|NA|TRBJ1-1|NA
TGTGCCAGCAGCCAAGGTCTCCGGGGCACTGAAGCTTTCTTT
CASSQGLRGTEAFF
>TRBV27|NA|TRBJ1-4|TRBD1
TGTGCCAGTAGAGGCGGGACAGGGCATGAAAAACTGTTTTTT
CASRGGTGHEKLFF
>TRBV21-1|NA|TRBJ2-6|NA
TGTGCCAGCAGCCGGACCACGAGGTTCGGACTCTCTGGGGCCAACGTCCTGACTTTC
CASSRTTRFGLSGANVLTF
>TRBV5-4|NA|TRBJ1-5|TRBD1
TGTGCCAGCAGCTTGGATGGGACAGCCAATCAGCCCCAGCATTTT
CASSLDGTANQPQHF
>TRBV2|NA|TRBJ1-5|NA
TGTGCCAGCAGTGAAGTCAGTAGCAATCAGCCCCAGCATTTT
CASSEVSSNQPQHF
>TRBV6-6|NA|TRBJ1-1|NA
TGTGCCAGCAGTTACCTGTGGACAGTGAACACTGAAGCTTTCTTT
CASSYLWTVNTEAFF